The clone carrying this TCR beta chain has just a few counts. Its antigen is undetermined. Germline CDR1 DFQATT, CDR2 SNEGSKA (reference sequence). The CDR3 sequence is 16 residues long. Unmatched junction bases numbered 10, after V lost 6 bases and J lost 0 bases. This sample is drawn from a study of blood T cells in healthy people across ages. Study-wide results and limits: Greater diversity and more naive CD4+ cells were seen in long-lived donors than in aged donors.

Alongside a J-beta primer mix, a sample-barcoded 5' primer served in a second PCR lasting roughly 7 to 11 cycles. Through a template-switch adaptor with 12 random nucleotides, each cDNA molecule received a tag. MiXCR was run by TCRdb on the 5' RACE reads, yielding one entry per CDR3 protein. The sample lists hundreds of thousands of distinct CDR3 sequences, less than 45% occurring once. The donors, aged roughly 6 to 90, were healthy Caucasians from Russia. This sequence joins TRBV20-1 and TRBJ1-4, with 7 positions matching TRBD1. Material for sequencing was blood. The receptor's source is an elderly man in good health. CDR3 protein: CSASGQFGATNEKLFF. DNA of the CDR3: TGCAGTGCCTCGGGACAGTTCGGTGCAACTAATGAAAAACTGTTTTTT.